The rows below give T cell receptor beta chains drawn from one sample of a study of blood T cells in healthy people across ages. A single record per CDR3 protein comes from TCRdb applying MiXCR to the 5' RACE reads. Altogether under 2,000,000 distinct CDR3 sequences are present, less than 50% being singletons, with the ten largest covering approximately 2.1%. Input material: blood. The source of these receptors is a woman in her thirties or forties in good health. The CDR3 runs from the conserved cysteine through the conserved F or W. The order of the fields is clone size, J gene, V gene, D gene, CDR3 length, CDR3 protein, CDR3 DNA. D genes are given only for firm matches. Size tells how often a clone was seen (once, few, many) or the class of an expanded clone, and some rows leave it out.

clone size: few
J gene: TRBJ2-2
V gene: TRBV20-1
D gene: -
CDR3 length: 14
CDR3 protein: CSASNRGTTGELFF
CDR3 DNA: TGCAGTGCTAGTAACCGGGGGACCACCGGGGAGCTGTTTTTT

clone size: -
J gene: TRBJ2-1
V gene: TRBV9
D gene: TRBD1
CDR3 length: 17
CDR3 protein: CASSVEGVGTGNNEQFF
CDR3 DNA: TGTGCCAGCAGCGTAGAGGGTGTGGGGACAGGCAACAATGAGCAGTTCTTC

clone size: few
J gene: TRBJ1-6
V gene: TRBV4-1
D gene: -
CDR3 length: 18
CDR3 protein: CASSQEGGRGFYNSPLHF
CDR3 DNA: TGCGCCAGCAGCCAAGAAGGTGGCAGGGGCTTCTATAATTCACCCCTCCACTTT

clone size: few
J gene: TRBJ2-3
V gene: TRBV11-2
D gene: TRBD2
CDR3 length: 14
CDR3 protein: CASSLAGGTNTQYF
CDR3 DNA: TGTGCCAGCAGCTTAGCGGGGGGGACGAATACGCAGTATTTT

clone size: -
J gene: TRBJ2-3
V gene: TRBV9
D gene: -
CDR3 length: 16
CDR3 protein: CASSPIAKSSTDTQYF
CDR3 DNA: TGTGCCAGCAGCCCTATCGCGAAATCTAGCACAGATACGCAGTATTTT

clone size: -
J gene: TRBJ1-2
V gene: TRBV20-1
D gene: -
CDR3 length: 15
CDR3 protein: CGARDVKSLARGYTF
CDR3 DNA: TGCGGTGCTAGAGATGTTAAATCCCTCGCAAGAGGCTACACCTTC

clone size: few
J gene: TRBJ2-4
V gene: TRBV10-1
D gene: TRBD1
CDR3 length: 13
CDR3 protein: CASSEGRQGAQYF
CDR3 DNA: TGCGCCAGCAGTGAGGGGAGACAGGGGGCCCAGTACTTC

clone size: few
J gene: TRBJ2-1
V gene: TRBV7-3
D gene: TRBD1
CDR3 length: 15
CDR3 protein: CASSWSRDRGNEQFF
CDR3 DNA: TGTGCCAGCAGCTGGTCGAGAGACAGGGGCAATGAGCAGTTCTTC

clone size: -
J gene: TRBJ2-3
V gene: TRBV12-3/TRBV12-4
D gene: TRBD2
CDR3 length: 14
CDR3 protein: CASRPGLGRDTQYF
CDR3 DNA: TGTGCCAGCAGGCCGGGACTAGGCAGAGATACGCAGTATTTT

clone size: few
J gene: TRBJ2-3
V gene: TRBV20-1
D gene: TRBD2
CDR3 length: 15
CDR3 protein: CSARSAGGSTDTQYF
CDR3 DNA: TGCAGTGCTAGATCGGCGGGGGGAAGCACAGATACGCAGTATTTT

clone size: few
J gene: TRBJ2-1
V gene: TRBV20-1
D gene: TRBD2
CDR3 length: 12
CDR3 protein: CSATPSGHEQFF
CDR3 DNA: TGCAGTGCAACACCTAGCGGCCATGAGCAGTTCTTC

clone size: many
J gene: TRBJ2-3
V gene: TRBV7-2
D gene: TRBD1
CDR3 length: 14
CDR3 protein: CASSRDRGSDTQYF
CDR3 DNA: TGTGCCAGCAGCCGGGACAGGGGTAGTGATACGCAGTATTTT

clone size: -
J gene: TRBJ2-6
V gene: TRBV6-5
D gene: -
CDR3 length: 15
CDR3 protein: CASRPRFSGANALTF
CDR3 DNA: TGTGCCAGCAGACCCAGGTTCTCTGGGGCCAACGCCCTGACTTTC

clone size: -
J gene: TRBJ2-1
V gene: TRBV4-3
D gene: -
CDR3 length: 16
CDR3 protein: CASSQFGGAAYNEQFF
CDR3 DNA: TGCGCCAGCAGCCAATTCGGGGGTGCAGCTTACAATGAGCAGTTCTTC

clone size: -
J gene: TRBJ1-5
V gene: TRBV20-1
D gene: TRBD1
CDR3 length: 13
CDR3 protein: CSARDRGGQPQHF
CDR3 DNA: TGCAGTGCACGGGACAGGGGAGGGCAGCCCCAGCATTTT

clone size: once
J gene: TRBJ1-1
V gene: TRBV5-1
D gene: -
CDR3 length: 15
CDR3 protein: CASSPQVRQNTEAFF
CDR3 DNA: TGCGCCAGCAGCCCCCAGGTCAGACAGAACACTGAAGCTTTCTTT

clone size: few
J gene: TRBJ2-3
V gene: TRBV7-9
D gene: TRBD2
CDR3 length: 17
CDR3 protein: CASSSRTSGDGTDTQYF
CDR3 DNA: TGTGCCAGCAGCTCTCGGACTAGCGGGGACGGCACAGATACGCAGTATTTT

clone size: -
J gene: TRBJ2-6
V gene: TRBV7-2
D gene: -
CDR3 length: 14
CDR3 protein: CASTGRSGANVLTF
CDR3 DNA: TGTGCCAGCACCGGGCGCTCTGGGGCCAACGTCCTGACTTTC

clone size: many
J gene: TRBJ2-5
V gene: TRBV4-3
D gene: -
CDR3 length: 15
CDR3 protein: CASSRTTAWTETQYF
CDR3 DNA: TGCGCCAGCAGCCGCACCACGGCATGGACAGAGACCCAGTACTTC

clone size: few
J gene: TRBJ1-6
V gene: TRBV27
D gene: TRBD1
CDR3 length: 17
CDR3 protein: CASSLFRSRDSYSPLHF
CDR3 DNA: TGTGCCAGCAGTTTATTTCGTAGCCGGGACAGTTATTCACCCCTCCACTTT

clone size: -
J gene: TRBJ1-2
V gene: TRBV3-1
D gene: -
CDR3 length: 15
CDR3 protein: CASSQRDGLLYGYTF
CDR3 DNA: TGTGCCAGCAGCCAGCGGGACGGACTCCTCTATGGCTACACCTTC

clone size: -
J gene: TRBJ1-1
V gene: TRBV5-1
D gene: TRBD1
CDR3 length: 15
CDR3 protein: CASSWGGGGVTEAFF
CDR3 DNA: TGCGCCAGCAGCTGGGGTGGAGGGGGCGTCACTGAAGCTTTCTTT

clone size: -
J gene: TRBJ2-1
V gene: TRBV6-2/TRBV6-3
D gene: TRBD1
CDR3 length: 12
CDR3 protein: CASSNRGSEQFF
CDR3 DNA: TGTGCCAGCAGTAACAGGGGGTCGGAGCAGTTCTTC

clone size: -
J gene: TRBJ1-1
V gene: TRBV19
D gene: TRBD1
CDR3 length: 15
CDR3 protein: CASSNRDRGNTEAFF
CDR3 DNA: TGTGCCAGTAGTAATAGGGACAGGGGAAACACTGAAGCTTTCTTT

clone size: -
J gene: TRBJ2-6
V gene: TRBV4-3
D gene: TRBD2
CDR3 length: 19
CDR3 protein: CASSRNSIAGATGANVLTF
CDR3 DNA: TGCGCCAGCAGCCGAAATAGCATAGCGGGAGCCACCGGGGCCAACGTCCTGACTTTC

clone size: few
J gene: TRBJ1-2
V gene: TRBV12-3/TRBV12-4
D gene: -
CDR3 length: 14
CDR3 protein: CASTSSVGSYGYTF
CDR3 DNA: TGTGCCAGCACTTCCTCGGTAGGAAGCTATGGCTACACCTTC

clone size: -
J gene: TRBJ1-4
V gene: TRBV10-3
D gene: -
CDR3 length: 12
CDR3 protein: CAISETSEKLFF
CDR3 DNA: TGTGCCATCAGTGAGACATCCGAAAAACTGTTTTTT

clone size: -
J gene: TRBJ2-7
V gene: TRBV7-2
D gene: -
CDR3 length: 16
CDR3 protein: CASRKLGDTPYNEQYF
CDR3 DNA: TGTGCCAGCAGGAAGTTGGGGGACACCCCCTACAATGAGCAGTACTTC

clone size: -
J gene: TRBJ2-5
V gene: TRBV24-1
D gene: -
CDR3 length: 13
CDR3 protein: CATLDRAQETQYF
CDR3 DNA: TGTGCCACCCTCGACAGAGCCCAAGAGACCCAGTACTTC